This entry describes one TCR beta chain. Its antigen is currently unknown. Generated by immunoSEQ multiplex PCR, the TCRdb table keeps only in-frame clones and is missing some. The table has about 20,000 clones, over 65% seen once. There was relapse after autologous stem cell transplantation in every patient, and there was variation in brentuximab vedotin exposure. This sample was taken from a study of PD-1 blockade in classical Hodgkin lymphoma. The germline V gene has CDR1 SQVTM and CDR2 ANQGSEA. The CDR3 runs 13 residues. V lost 7 bases, J lost 3 bases, and 4 bases stayed unmatched. Study-level results: It was among complete responders that baseline diversity resembled that of newly diagnosed patients. There was a significant rise in CD4+ TCR diversity by C4D1, with no such rise for CD8+. Repertoire differences have undefined causes, possibly disease activity or prior therapy. Any patient who commenced nivolumab under 1 year after ASCT was excluded.

The TCR originated in a human donor with classical Hodgkin lymphoma. The chain joins TRBV29-1 to TRBJ1-3, with TRBD1 matching over 9 bases. The sequenced sample was peripheral blood mononuclear cells (PBMCs), obtained before the second cycle of nivolumab. CDR3 residues: CSGEDRGGNTIYF. The CDR3 DNA reads as TGCAGCGGAGAGGACAGGGGTGGAAACACCATATATTTT. The full variable domain, its missing parts supplied by reference TRBV29-1 and TRBJ1-3, is SAVISQKPSRDICQRGTSLTIQCQVDSQVTMMFWYRQQPGQSLTLIATANQGSEATYESGFVIDKFPISRPNLTFSTLTVSNMSPEDSSIYLCSGEDRGGNTIYFGEGSWLTVV.